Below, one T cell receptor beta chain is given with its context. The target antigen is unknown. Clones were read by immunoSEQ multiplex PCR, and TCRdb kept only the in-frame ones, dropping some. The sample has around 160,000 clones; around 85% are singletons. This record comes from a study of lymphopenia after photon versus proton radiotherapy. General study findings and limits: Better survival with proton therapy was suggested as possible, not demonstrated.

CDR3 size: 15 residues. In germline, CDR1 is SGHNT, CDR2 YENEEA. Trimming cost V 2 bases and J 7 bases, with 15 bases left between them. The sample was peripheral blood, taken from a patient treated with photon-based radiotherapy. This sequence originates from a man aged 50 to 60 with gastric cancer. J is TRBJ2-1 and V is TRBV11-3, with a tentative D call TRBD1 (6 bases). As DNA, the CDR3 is TGTGCCAGCAGCTTAATGGGGGCCGGGGAAAATGAGCAGTTCTTC. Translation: CASSLMGAGENEQFF.